Listed below are T cell receptor beta chains from one sample, sequenced in a study of blood T cell repertoires in COVID-19. Measured with immunoSEQ multiplex PCR; TCRdb has only the in-frame clones, and not every one. The sample holds 77,000 or so clones, approximately 90% seen once. The material sequenced was peripheral blood. These receptors all come from a man in his fifties with active COVID-19. CDR3s include the opening cysteine and the closing phenylalanine or tryptophan. The D gene is left open where the match is weak. Not all rows give a size; the values are once, few, many and, for expanded clones, a class.

d_gene	v_gene	abundance	j_gene	CDR3nt	CDR3aa
TRBD2	TRBV7-3	-	TRBJ2-7	TGTGCCAGCAGCTTACGTTCTGTGGCGGGAGCTTCCTACGAGCAGTACTTC	CASSLRSVAGASYEQYF
TRBD1	TRBV2	-	TRBJ1-2	TGTGCCAGCAGAGAGAGGGACAGGGGCACCTCTAACTATGGCTACACCTTC	CASRERDRGTSNYGYTF
TRBD2	TRBV11-3	-	TRBJ2-1	TGTGCCAGCAGCTTACGTTCTACTAGCGGGGGTTATGAGCAGTTCTTC	CASSLRSTSGGYEQFF
-	TRBV7-2	-	TRBJ2-7	TGTGCCAGCAGCCCAGCGGGCGGATTCTACGAGCAGTACTTC	CASSPAGGFYEQYF
-	TRBV6-1	-	TRBJ2-5	TGTGCCAGCAGTGAAAGGGAGCAGGAGACCCAGTACTTC	CASSEREQETQYF
-	TRBV29-1	-	TRBJ2-2	TGCAGCGTTGCGGGTTACGCGAACACCGGGGAGCTGTTTTTT	CSVAGYANTGELFF
-	TRBV12-3/TRBV12-4	-	TRBJ2-7	TGTGCCAGCAGTTTAGCCGTCGGGGAGCAGTACTTC	CASSLAVGEQYF
-	TRBV30	-	TRBJ2-2	TGTGCCTGGAGTGTAGGGGGGAACACCGGGGAGCTGTTTTTT	CAWSVGGNTGELFF
TRBD1	TRBV19	few	TRBJ1-5	TGTGCCAGTAGTATTGGGACAGGGGGCTCGGGCAATCAGCCCCAGCATTTT	CASSIGTGGSGNQPQHF
-	TRBV10-3	-	TRBJ2-1	TGTGCCATGGCCACACGTTACAATGAGCAGTTCTTC	CAMATRYNEQFF